These 12 T cell receptor beta chains were all obtained from the same sample, sequenced in a study of T-cell memory formation after mild COVID-19 (dated by TCRdb to 2020 to 2022). Library preparation used 5' RACE. TCRdb names Illumina NovaSeq 6000 as the instrument used. The public reads were reprocessed in TCRdb via fastp at Q25 and MiXCR, keeping in-frame beta chains. Rows with a matching CDR3 protein are joined into one entry that keeps the most common DNA and genes. The sample profile shows 40,000 to 60,000 distinct CDR3 sequences; approximately 6.6% of them were found once. Approximately 1.5% of the sample is in the top ten clones. Sequenced: PBMCs or a T cell subset sorted from them (not recorded which). The receptors derive from a man aged 18-30 years who had mild COVID-19 (a few samples of this study predate the infection). The sample titles of this study are shuffled in the database, so cell type and time point are left out; the donor was told from shared clones.

This chain links TRBV6-5 with TRBJ1-1, with D possibly TRBD1 on 6 matching bases. Germline CDR1 and CDR2: MNHEY and SVGAGI. Trimming shortened V by 0 bases and J by 7 bases, and 12 bases separated the two germline ends. There are 14 residues in the CDR3. The CDR3 spells CASSYSGTMGEAFF. CDR3 coding DNA: TGTGCCAGCAGTTACTCGGGGACAATGGGTGAAGCTTTCTTT.

This clonotype has at least ten counts. This chain connects TRBV11-2 to TRBJ2-5, with D unresolved. CDR3 length equals 13 residues. V dropped 7 bases and J dropped 1 base, with 10 bases sitting between them. Germline V gives CDR1 SGHAT, CDR2 FQNNGV. CDR3 protein: CASTSGRQETQYF. The DNA for the CDR3 is TGTGCCAGCACCTCCGGACGCCAAGAGACCCAGTACTTC.

Judged by abundance, this clonotype is medium-sized. J is TRBJ2-4 and V is TRBV14; TRBD1 matches at 8 bases. Losses at the gene ends were 2 bases for V and 8 bases for J; bases not matched to a gene: 8. The CDR3 consists of 15 residues. CDR1 is SGHDN, CDR2 FVKESK, per germline. CDR3 coding DNA: TGTGCCAGCAGCCAACTTACAGGGGGGTCGGACATTCAGTACTTC. Protein: CASSQLTGGSDIQYF. Filled out from reference TRBV14 and TRBJ2-4, the complete variable domain reads EAGVTQFPSHSVIEKGQTVTLRCDPISGHDNLYWYRRVMGKEIKFLLHFVKESKQDESGMPNNRFLAERTGGTYSTLKVQPAELEDSGVYFCASSQLTGGSDIQYFGAGTRLSVL.

This chain links TRBV6-6 with TRBJ1-2; D is possibly TRBD1 (6 bases). This CDR3 region has 15 residues. V shed 0 bases and J shed 5 bases, with 13 bases lying between them. Per the germline V gene, CDR1 is MNHNY and CDR2 is SVGAGI (reference sequence). The CDR3 protein is CASSYSTGRGYGYTF. The CDR3 coding sequence is TGTGCCAGCAGTTACTCGACCGGCAGGGGATATGGCTACACCTTC.

This sequence joins TRBV28 and TRBJ2-4; 8 nucleotides match TRBD1. Looked up from germline, CDR1 is MDHEN and CDR2 is SYDVKM. The V gene end was trimmed by 10 bases and the J gene end by 8 bases; junction bases not matched to a gene: 7. This CDR3 has 12 amino acids. The CDR3 bases are TGTGCCACTAAGACAGGGGTGGACATTCAGTACTTC. Its protein product is CATKTGVDIQYF. Combining the CDR3 with reference TRBV28 and TRBJ2-4 gives the whole variable domain DVKVTQSSRYLVKRTGEKVFLECVQDMDHENMFWYRQDPGLGLRLIYFSYDVKMKEKGDIPEGYSVSREKKERFSLILESASTNQTSMYLCATKTGVDIQYFGAGTRLSVL.

This clonotype was counted only a few times. This sequence joins TRBV12-3 or TRBV12-4 and TRBJ1-6, with 7 nucleotides matching TRBD1. V was clipped by 6 bases and J by 13 bases; unmatched bases: 12. The CDR3 extends over 14 amino acids. The CDR3 bases are TGTGCCAGCAGGGCCGGGACAGCCTTGGGTCCCCTCCACTTT. It is translated as CASRAGTALGPLHF.

The table lists this clonotype with a few counts. The chain carries TRBV3-1 and TRBJ2-4; 11 bases line up with TRBD1. J lost 1 base, V lost 1 base, and 0 bases had no gene match. Germline lookup yields CDR1 LGHDT and CDR2 YNNKEL (reference sequence). The CDR3 extends over 16 amino acids. In DNA, the CDR3 is TGTGCCAGCAGCCAAGGGACAGGGGGCGCCAAAAACATTCAGTACTTC. This sequence encodes CASSQGTGGAKNIQYF.

This clonotype occurred a few times. The gene calls are TRBV5-6 and TRBJ1-5; 8 bases agree with TRBD1. Germline V lookup: CDR1 SGHDT, CDR2 YYEEEE. The CDR3 contains 14 residues. The ends lost 1 base at V and 5 bases at J; junction bases unmatched: 2. DNA of the CDR3: TGTGCCAGCAGCTTGTCAGGGGGCGATCAGCCCCAGCATTTT. It yields the protein CASSLSGGDQPQHF. Filled out from reference TRBV5-6 and TRBJ1-5, the complete variable domain reads DAGVTQSPTHLIKTRGQQVTLRCSPKSGHDTVSWYQQALGQGPQFIFQYYEEEERQRGNFPDRFSGHQFPNYSSELNVNALLLGDSALYLCASSLSGGDQPQHFGDGTRLSIL.

This clonotype was recorded many times. The chain has TRBV7-2 and TRBJ2-3; possibly TRBD2 for D (6 bases). Germline values: CDR1 SGHTA, CDR2 FQGNSA. The germline V and J ends were trimmed by 1 base and 2 bases, with 10 bases remaining between them. This CDR3 region has 15 residues. The CDR3 sequence: CASSLVGRPTDTQYF. CDR3 sequence (DNA): TGTGCCAGCAGCTTAGTGGGGAGGCCCACAGATACGCAGTATTTT.

This clonotype was counted a few times. The chain uses TRBV20-1 and TRBJ1-2; D uncertain. V shed 4 bases and J shed 4 bases, with 10 bases lying between them. This CDR3 has 12 residues. Germline CDR1 DFQATT, CDR2 SNEGSKA (reference sequence). As DNA, the CDR3 is TGCAGTGCTACGACGGCAAGCTATGGCTACACCTTC. It is translated as CSATTASYGYTF.

In its sample, this clonotype was seen a few times. The CDR3 is CASTQGGNSNQPQHF. The CDR3 DNA reads as TGTGCCAGCACCCAAGGAGGGAATAGCAATCAGCCCCAGCATTTT. V usage is TRBV7-2 and J usage is TRBJ1-5; D remains unclear. Germline-derived CDR1 and CDR2 are SGHTA and FQGNSA. The V and J ends lost 7 bases and 0 bases respectively, with 13 bases between them. CDR3 length: 15 residues. Full variable domain (rest looked up from reference TRBV7-2 and TRBJ1-5): GAGVSQSPSNKVTEKGKDVELRCDPISGHTALYWYRQSLGQGLEFLIYFQGNSAPDKSGLPSDRFSAERTGGSVSTLTIQRTQQEDSAVYLCASTQGGNSNQPQHFGDGTRLSIL.

This clonotype was recorded at least ten times. The V call is TRBV10-2, the J call TRBJ1-1; the D is unclear. The CDR3 consists of 13 residues. CDR1 is WSHSY and CDR2 is SAAADI in the germline V gene. V was pared by 4 bases and J by 0 bases, with 6 bases between. The DNA for the CDR3 is TGCGCCAGCAGTGGGGGAGTGAACACTGAAGCTTTCTTT. Its translation is CASSGGVNTEAFF.